A selection of T cell receptor beta chains follows, all from one sample in a study of T-cell reconstitution after alpha-beta-depleted transplantation in children. In TCRdb, the PCR reads were re-called with MiXCR into one record per CDR3 protein. The sample carries a few hundred thousand distinct CDR3 sequences, 15% to 20% recorded once. This sample comprised PBMCs, mostly from graft donor cells, obtained 360 days after TCRalphabeta/CD19-depleted stem cell transplant. These receptors all stem from a boy younger than two who had a stem cell transplant for Wiskott-Aldrich syndrome, so the T cells may come from the graft donor. Both conserved end residues are part of each CDR3. The order of the fields is J gene, clone size, D gene, V gene, CDR3 DNA, CDR3 protein. The D gene is left open where the match is weak. Clone size, where shown, is once, few, many, or a class for clones that have expanded.

TRBJ2-5 | NA | NA | TRBV2 | TGTGCCAGCAAGAGGCAGCAAGAGACCCAGTACTTC | CASKRQQETQYF
TRBJ2-7 | NA | NA | TRBV12-3/TRBV12-4 | TGTGCCAGCAGTTTGTTTGGGGGCTGGGAGCAGTACTTC | CASSLFGGWEQYF
TRBJ2-2 | NA | TRBD1 | TRBV11-3 | TGTGCCAGCAGCTTATCGACAGGGCTATCCGGGGAGCTGTTTTTT | CASSLSTGLSGELFF
TRBJ2-2 | few | NA | TRBV6-2/TRBV6-3 | TGTGCCAGCAGTTACGGGACCGCCGGGGAGCTGTTTTTT | CASSYGTAGELFF
TRBJ2-2 | few | NA | TRBV6-5 | TGTGCCAGCAGTTGGACTCCATCGACGGGGGAGCTGTTTTTT | CASSWTPSTGELFF
TRBJ2-2 | few | NA | TRBV12-3/TRBV12-4 | TGTGCCAGCAGCCGTCAGGGTTTCACCGGGGAGCTGTTTTTT | CASSRQGFTGELFF
TRBJ2-3 | few | TRBD2 | TRBV20-1 | TGCAGTGCTAGAGGTTGGAGCCTAGCGGGAGGACTGGATACGCAGTATTTT | CSARGWSLAGGLDTQYF
TRBJ2-5 | NA | TRBD2 | TRBV29-1 | TGCAGCGTTGGTCTAGCGGGAGCGTTC | CSVGLAGAF
TRBJ2-3 | NA | TRBD2 | TRBV4-3 | TGCGCCAGCAGCCAAGAGTGGCTAGCGGGAGAGGCAGATACGCAGTATTTT | CASSQEWLAGEADTQYF
TRBJ2-3 | many | NA | TRBV5-1 | TGCGCCAGCAGCTTATCACAGGGTTCAGATACGCAGTATTTT | CASSLSQGSDTQYF
TRBJ2-7 | many | NA | TRBV15 | TGTGCCACCAGCAGAGGGGGGGACATCTCCTACGAGCAGTACTTC | CATSRGGDISYEQYF
TRBJ2-7 | few | NA | TRBV20-1 | TGCAGTGCCCTCCAGACAGGCTACGAGCAGTACTTC | CSALQTGYEQYF
TRBJ2-5 | NA | TRBD1 | TRBV5-1 | TGCGCCAGCAGCTCAGGGACAGGCCTTGGAGAGACCCAGTACTTC | CASSSGTGLGETQYF
TRBJ2-7 | NA | NA | TRBV29-1 | TGCAGCGTTGCCCCATTTCTAGCTGTGGAGGCCTACGAGCAGTACTTC | CSVAPFLAVEAYEQYF
TRBJ2-5 | NA | NA | TRBV5-1 | TGCGCCAGCAGCTTGTGGGGGACGTACCAAGTCGACTTC | CASSLWGTYQVDF
TRBJ1-5 | few | NA | TRBV12-3/TRBV12-4 | TGTGCCAGCAGTTTAAAAAATCAGCCCCAGCATTTT | CASSLKNQPQHF
TRBJ2-2 | NA | NA | TRBV5-6 | TGTGCCAGCACTATGACCCCTTACACCGGGGAGCTGTTTTTT | CASTMTPYTGELFF
TRBJ2-5 | many | NA | TRBV6-2/TRBV6-3 | TGTGCCAGCGGACAGCAAGAGACCCAGTACTTC | CASGQQETQYF
TRBJ2-1 | NA | TRBD2 | TRBV7-3 | TGTGCCAGCAGCTTAAGGTGGACCGGGCTAGCGGGGGCCTGGTCCTACAATGAGCAGTTCTTC | CASSLRWTGLAGAWSYNEQFF
TRBJ2-1 | NA | TRBD2 | TRBV25-1 | TGTGCCAGCAGTGAATACTTCGCGGGAGGGCCCGCTTACAATGAGCAGTTCTTC | CASSEYFAGGPAYNEQFF
TRBJ2-1 | NA | TRBD2 | TRBV11-2 | TGTGCCAGCAGCTTATTCGGGGTGACTAGCGGCTACAATGAGCAGTTCTTC | CASSLFGVTSGYNEQFF
TRBJ2-3 | few | NA | TRBV30 | TGTGCCTGGAAGAGGCAGGGGACAGATACGCAGTATTTT | CAWKRQGTDTQYF
TRBJ2-1 | few | TRBD1 | TRBV2 | TGTGCCAGCACTAGAAAAACAGGGGGCTCCTACAATGAGCAGTTCTTC | CASTRKTGGSYNEQFF
TRBJ2-3 | NA | TRBD2 | TRBV20-1 | TGCAGTGCTAGATGGCTAGCGGGAGGCACAGATACGCAGTATTTT | CSARWLAGGTDTQYF
TRBJ1-2 | NA | NA | TRBV29-1 | TGCAGCGTTGGAGTGACTAGTGGCTACACCTTC | CSVGVTSGYTF
TRBJ2-5 | few | NA | TRBV24-1 | TGTGCCACCAGCCCGGGGTCATACCAAGAGACCCAGTACTTC | CATSPGSYQETQYF
TRBJ2-1 | NA | NA | TRBV29-1 | TGCAGCGTTGGTGAGGGGTTCCCTTATTACAATGAGCAGTTCTTC | CSVGEGFPYYNEQFF
TRBJ1-2 | once | NA | TRBV20-1 | TGCAGTGCTTGGGGGTACACCTTC | CSAWGYTF
TRBJ2-4 | few | TRBD1 | TRBV4-1 | TGCGCCAGCAGCCAAGAAGGGGGCAGGGGTGGCATTCAGTACTTC | CASSQEGGRGGIQYF
TRBJ2-7 | NA | TRBD2 | TRBV7-2 | TGTGCCAGCAGCTTAGAGGGACTAGCGGGAGTCTACGAGCAGTACTTC | CASSLEGLAGVYEQYF
TRBJ1-6 | many | TRBD1 | TRBV20-1 | TGCAGTGCAAGAAAGGGACAGGGGGTATATAATTCACCCCTCCACTTT | CSARKGQGVYNSPLHF
TRBJ2-3 | few | TRBD2 | TRBV19 | TGTGCCAGTAGCGAACTAGCGAGAGGAGTGACAGATACGCAGTATTTT | CASSELARGVTDTQYF
TRBJ2-4 | NA | TRBD1 | TRBV4-3 | TGCGCCAGCAGCCAGGACCGGGACAGGGGTCGACTAGCCAAAAACATTCAGTACTTC | CASSQDRDRGRLAKNIQYF